This passage covers 28 T cell receptor beta chains from one sample sequenced in a study of T cells in Graves' hyperthyroidism and ophthalmopathy. From RNA transcripts, TCR beta CDR3 regions were amplified. The TCR CDR3 first-round RT-PCR relied on the HTBI primer set. TCRdb re-called the multiplex PCR reads through MiXCR, storing one row per CDR3 protein. The sample records about half a million distinct CDR3 sequences, roughly 15% being singletons. Sequencing used blood. These receptors all stem from a woman aged 25 to 39 with Graves' ophthalmopathy.

This chain uses TRBV20-1 with TRBJ2-1; D call uncertain. Per germline, CDR1 DFQATT and CDR2 SNEGSKA (reference sequence). V lost 0 bases to trimming and J lost 15 bases, with 12 bases between them. The CDR3 is 11 amino acids. CDR3 sequence: CSARDGVTRFF. The CDR3 DNA is TGCAGTGCTAGAGATGGCGTGACGCGGTTCTTC.

V gene TRBV14 combines with J gene TRBJ1-4; D remains unclear. Germline values: CDR1 SGHDN, CDR2 FVKESK. The CDR3 covers 15 residues. Trimming removed 4 bases from V and 0 bases from J, with 9 bases in between. CDR3 residues: CASSRIQATNEKLFF. The CDR3 nucleotides are TGTGCCAGCAGCCGTATTCAGGCAACTAATGAAAAACTGTTTTTT.

V gene TRBV4-1 combines with J gene TRBJ1-5, with a tentative D call TRBD1 (6 bases). The V gene lost 0 bases and the J gene lost 3 bases, with 9 bases spanning the gap. Germline loops: CDR1 MGHRA, CDR2 YSYEKL. This CDR3 comprises 15 residues. The CDR3 spells CASSQDGQYNQPQHF. CDR3 DNA: TGCGCCAGCAGCCAAGACGGACAGTACAATCAGCCCCAGCATTTT.

This clonotype was recorded many times. The chain is built from TRBV3-1 and TRBJ1-5; 7 positions match TRBD1. The ends lost 11 bases at V and 6 bases at J; junction bases unmatched: 10. CDR1 LGHDT and CDR2 YNNKEL come from the germline V gene (reference sequence). The CDR3 is 13 amino acids. DNA for the CDR3: TGTGCCCAGCCAGGGGGGGGGTGTCAGCCCCAGCATTTT. Its translation is CAQPGGGCQPQHF.

The CDR3 bases are TGCGCCAGCAGCCAAGGGACAGGGGTAAAAGAGACCCAGTACTTC. It yields the protein CASSQGTGVKETQYF. The chain uses TRBV4-3 and TRBJ2-5, with TRBD1 matching over 9 bases. This CDR3 has 15 amino acids. From germline, CDR1 is LGHNA and CDR2 YSLEER. V shed 1 base and J 3 bases; nucleotides not matched to a gene: 3.

A word on this clonotype: A much larger clone sits a single nucleotide away, making a read error possible. The V call is TRBV12-3 or TRBV12-4, the J call TRBJ1-5; possible D gene TRBD1, 6 bases. This CDR3 is built from 12 residues. DNA of the CDR3: TGTGCCAGCAGTTCAGGGGTTCAGTCCCAGCATTTT. Encoded protein: CASSSGVQSQHF.

This clonotype has a handful of counts. The chain joins TRBV28 to TRBJ1-1, with D perhaps matching TRBD1 (5 bases). The CDR3 consists of 10 residues. Trimming removed 10 bases at V and 8 bases at J, with 11 bases between. Germline CDR1 and CDR2: MDHEN and SYDVKM. In DNA form, the CDR3 reads TGTGCCATAGGGGAGACAGAAGCTTTCTTT. Amino acids: CAIGETEAFF. The whole variable domain, remainder taken from reference TRBV28 and TRBJ1-1, is DVKVTQSSRYLVKRTGEKVFLECVQDMDHENMFWYRQDPGLGLRLIYFSYDVKMKEKGDIPEGYSVSREKKERFSLILESASTNQTSMYLCAIGETEAFFGQGTRLTVV.

This chain uses TRBV4-2 with TRBJ1-2, with D tentatively TRBD1 (6 bases). With 0 bases removed from V and 6 bases from J, the gap between germline ends came to 17 bases. This CDR3 contains 16 residues. Germline assignment: CDR1 LGHNA and CDR2 YNFKEQ. CDR3 sequence (DNA): TGTGCCAGCAGCCAAGAACTAAACAGGGCGGTGAATGGCTACACCTTC. Its translation is CASSQELNRAVNGYTF.

The chain employs TRBV4-2 and TRBJ2-7; weak D call: TRBD2 (6 bases). This CDR3 region has 16 residues. Germline loops: CDR1 LGHNA, CDR2 YNFKEQ. V dropped 1 base and J dropped 3 bases, with 16 bases sitting between them. This chain's CDR3 is CASSQVFRDLYYEQYF. CDR3 DNA sequence: TGTGCCAGCAGCCAAGTGTTTCGGGACTTGTACTACGAGCAGTACTTC.

This clonotype was detected only a few times. This chain uses TRBV27 with TRBJ2-1; weak D call: TRBD2 (5 bases). From germline, CDR1 is MNHEY and CDR2 SMNVEV (reference sequence). Between the trimmed V and J ends, which lost 4 bases and 4 bases, there was a span of 8 bases. This CDR3 contains 13 residues. CDR3 in DNA: TGTGCCAGCAGTTCGGACTGGTACAATGAGCAGTTCTTC. This encodes CASSSDWYNEQFF.

The CDR3 loop is CASSVYLAGDTDTQYF. The CDR3 DNA follows: TGCGCCAGCAGTGTCTATCTAGCGGGGGACACAGATACGCAGTATTTT. This chain connects TRBV10-1 to TRBJ2-3; 10 nucleotides align to TRBD2. Germline CDR1 is WNHNN and CDR2 is SYGVQD (reference sequence). This CDR3 has 16 residues. V gave up 4 bases and J gave up 2 bases; unmatched junction bases: 6.

Only a few counts were recorded for this clonotype. The genes are TRBV29-1 and TRBJ1-2; tentative D call: TRBD1 (5 bases). V lost 1 base and J lost 1, with 13 bases in between. Looked up from germline, CDR1 is SQVTM and CDR2 is ANQGSEA. The CDR3 has 15 residues. The CDR3 DNA is TGCAGCGTTGAAGCTCCCGACAGTGTTAACTATGGCTACACCTTC. Translated: CSVEAPDSVNYGYTF.

A few counts support this clonotype. This chain links TRBV4-1 with TRBJ2-5; D is perhaps TRBD2 (6 bases). Germline V gene lookup returns CDR1 MGHRA and CDR2 YSYEKL. This CDR3 contains 15 residues. The ends were cut back, 3 bases at V and 3 bases at J, with 14 bases in the middle. The DNA for the CDR3 is TGCGCCAGCAGCCAGGAAACGGGGGTGGAAGAGACCCAGTACTTC. It yields the protein CASSQETGVEETQYF.

Ten or more counts support this clonotype. The rearrangement links TRBV12-3 or TRBV12-4 to TRBJ2-1, with 9 nucleotides matching TRBD1. V lost 3 bases, J lost 6 bases, and 3 bases stayed unmatched. The CDR3 extends over 14 amino acids. The CDR3: CASSFGTGFNEQFF. In DNA form, the CDR3 reads TGTGCCAGCAGTTTTGGGACAGGGTTCAATGAGCAGTTCTTC.

V is TRBV24-1 and J is TRBJ2-5, with D hard to call. Germline CDR1 KGHDR, CDR2 SFDVKD. V was clipped by 7 bases and J by 0 bases, with 8 bases between them. This CDR3 has 13 amino acids. The DNA for the CDR3 is TGTGCCACCAGGGCTAGTTACCAAGAGACCCAGTACTTC. It yields the protein CATRASYQETQYF.

The V gene is TRBV6-1, the J gene TRBJ2-5; D might be TRBD2 (6 bases). Per germline, CDR1 MNHNS and CDR2 SASEGT. The V gene lost 6 bases and the J gene lost 5 bases, with 13 bases spanning the gap. CDR3 length: 13 residues. The CDR3 loop reads CASRSLASETQYF. DNA of the CDR3: TGTGCCAGCAGGTCCCTAGCGTCGGAGACCCAGTACTTC.

In this sample, this clonotype turned up a few times. With a much larger clone just one base away, this may be a read error. The chain recombines TRBV2 with TRBJ1-1; perhaps TRBD1 as D (6 bases). Germline lookup yields CDR1 SNHLY and CDR2 FYNNEI. The CDR3 spans 14 residues. Trimming cost V 8 bases and J 0 bases, with 13 bases left between them. The CDR3 loop is CASPGHNLNTEAFF. The DNA for the CDR3 is TGTGCCAGCCCGGGACACAATCTGAACACTGAAGCTTTCTTT.

The chain uses TRBV28 and TRBJ2-2; unclear D gene. Trimming stripped 11 bases from V and 2 bases from J, with 9 bases between. Per the germline V gene, CDR1 is MDHEN and CDR2 is SYDVKM. This CDR3 has 12 amino acids. The CDR3 spells CAVTVNTGELFF. CDR3 in DNA: TGTGCCGTAACAGTTAACACCGGGGAGCTGTTTTTT.

There are a few counts of this clonotype. The chain couples TRBV30 to TRBJ2-3; TRBD2 matches at 7 bases. The CDR3 extends over 13 amino acids. The germline gives CDR1 GTSNPN, CDR2 SVGIG (reference sequence). V was clipped by 5 bases and J by 2 bases; unmatched bases: 4. CDR3 DNA: TGTGCCTGGGCTAGCGGCGACACAGATACGCAGTATTTT. Residues: CAWASGDTDTQYF.

This clonotype has only a few counts. This sequence joins TRBV29-1 and TRBJ1-4; maybe TRBD1 (6 bases). Germline V gene lookup returns CDR1 SQVTM and CDR2 ANQGSEA. This CDR3 is built from 14 residues. V gave up 4 bases and J gave up 4 bases, with 13 bases separating them. This CDR3 reads CSVVPGQFNEKLFF. CDR3 nucleotides: TGCAGCGTTGTCCCTGGACAGTTTAATGAAAAACTGTTTTTT.

This chain joins TRBV11-3 and TRBJ2-2; tentatively, D is TRBD1 or TRBD2 (5 bases each). Germline V CDR1 and CDR2: SGHNT, YENEEA. This CDR3 contains 14 residues. With 7 bases removed from V and 3 bases from J, the gap between germline ends came to 12 bases. CDR3 sequence reads: CASTRRGHTGELFF. The CDR3 DNA is TGTGCCAGCACCAGACGGGGACACACCGGGGAGCTGTTTTTT. The full variable domain, with the rest looked up from reference TRBV11-3 and TRBJ2-2, is EAGVVQSPRYKIIEKKQPVAFWCNPISGHNTLYWYLQNLGQGPELLIRYENEEAVDDSQLPKDRFSAERLKGVDSTLKIQPAELGDSAVYLCASTRRGHTGELFFGEGSRLTVL.

Remarks on this clonotype: A much larger clone lies one base from this, so it may be a read error. The chain recombines TRBV5-1 with TRBJ1-1, with D unclear. From germline, CDR1 is SGHRS and CDR2 YFSETQ. This CDR3 is built from 13 residues. The CDR3: CASSSPTETGAFF. DNA for the CDR3: TGCGCCAGCAGCTCCCCTACGGAGACTGGAGCTTTCTTT.

At least ten counts were recorded for this clonotype. This chain joins TRBV10-3 and TRBJ2-7; TRBD1 agrees at 12 bases. Per the germline V gene, CDR1 is ENHRY and CDR2 is SYGVKD. The CDR3 is 13 residues long. V lost 7 bases, J lost 7 bases, and 5 bases stayed unmatched. DNA of the CDR3: TGTGCCATCACGGGACAGGGGGCGGGGGAGCAGTACTTC. It encodes CAITGQGAGEQYF.

The CDR3 spells CSAQNLRKPYEQYF. DNA of the CDR3: TGCAGTGCCCAGAACTTACGTAAACCCTACGAGCAGTACTTC. The chain uses TRBV20-1 and TRBJ2-7; D remains unclear. CDR3 size: 14 residues. Germline-derived CDR1 and CDR2 are DFQATT and SNEGSKA (reference sequence). The ends were cut back, 6 bases at V and 2 bases at J, with 17 bases in the middle.

The gene calls are TRBV20-1 and TRBJ2-2; 8 bases are shared with TRBD1. Germline CDR1 is DFQATT and CDR2 is SNEGSKA (reference sequence). The CDR3 has 15 residues. V dropped 4 bases and J dropped 0; count of bases not matched to a gene: 4. The CDR3 region is CSATRTGPNTGELFF. The CDR3 DNA follows: TGCAGTGCTACTCGGACAGGGCCGAACACCGGGGAGCTGTTTTTT.

This clonotype was found a few times. The chain uses TRBV5-1 and TRBJ2-1; TRBD2 might be the D (5 bases). V lost 2 bases and J 0 bases, leaving 12 bases between the germline ends. Germline CDR1 reads SGHRS; CDR2 reads YFSETQ. The CDR3 loop spans 16 amino acids. The CDR3 reads CASSFGLASSYNEQFF. The CDR3 DNA is TGCGCCAGCAGCTTCGGACTCGCAAGCTCCTACAATGAGCAGTTCTTC.

The sample holds a few counts of this clonotype. The chain combines TRBV27 with TRBJ1-3, with 9 bases fitting TRBD1. Germline V gene lookup returns CDR1 MNHEY and CDR2 SMNVEV (reference sequence). V lost 5 bases, J lost 5 bases, and 10 bases stayed unmatched. This CDR3 has 16 residues. CDR3 sequence reads: CASSPGQGRLRNTIYF. DNA of the CDR3: TGTGCCAGCAGTCCAGGACAGGGGAGGCTTAGAAACACCATATATTTT.

The chain is built from TRBV18 and TRBJ1-5; D remains unclear. Per the germline V gene, CDR1 is KGHSH and CDR2 is LQKENI. Deletions cut 6 bases from V and 7 bases from J, with 25 bases between. The CDR3 has 17 residues. The CDR3 DNA follows: TGTGCCAGCTCGACACTTAGGGCAGAGGGAATCGGGCAGCCCCAGCATTTT. It codes for CASSTLRAEGIGQPQHF.